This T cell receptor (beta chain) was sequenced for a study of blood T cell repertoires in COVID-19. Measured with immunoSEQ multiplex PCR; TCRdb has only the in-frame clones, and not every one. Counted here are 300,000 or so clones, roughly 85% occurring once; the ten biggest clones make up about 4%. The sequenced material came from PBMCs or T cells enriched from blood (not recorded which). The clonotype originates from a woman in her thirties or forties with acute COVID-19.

CDR3: CASSGSGTNRNTIYF. Here the CDR3 DNA reads TGTGCCAGCAGCGGTTCGGGGACAAACAGAAACACCATATATTTT. The gene calls are TRBV3-1 (or the pseudogene TRBV3-2) and TRBJ1-3; a weak D match, TRBD1 (6 bases). The V gene lost 5 bases and the J gene lost 5 bases, with 16 bases spanning the gap. The CDR3 consists of 15 residues. The germline V gene encodes CDR1 LGHDT and CDR2 YNNKEL (reference sequence).